Below, 9 T cell receptor beta chains from the same sample are listed, as sequenced in a study of T cells in Graves' hyperthyroidism and ophthalmopathy. The source material, RNA transcripts, was used to amplify TCR beta CDR3 regions. An initial round of RT-PCR targeting the TCR CDR3 relied on the HTBI primer set. From the multiplex PCR reads, TCRdb called clonotypes with MiXCR, one entry per CDR3 protein. The repertoire includes 250,000 or so distinct CDR3 sequences, over 12% of them detected once, and roughly 31% sits in the top ten. The sequenced material came from blood. All receptors derive from a woman between 45 and 60 years old with Graves' hyperthyroidism that later progressed to Graves' ophthalmopathy.

This clonotype was counted between two and nine times. A single base separates this from a much larger clone, so it may be a read error. This sequence joins TRBV20-1 and TRBJ2-1, with 8 bases aligning to TRBD2. The CDR3 sequence is 16 residues long. CDR1 is DFQATT, CDR2 SNEGSKA, per germline (reference sequence). CDR3 sequence reads: CSARVASGLSYNEQSF. For the CDR3, the DNA is TGCAGTGCTAGAGTGGCTAGCGGGCTTAGTTACAATGAGCAGTCCTTC.

This clonotype has a handful of counts. The chain employs TRBV24-1 and TRBJ2-1; tentatively, D is TRBD1 (6 bases). V was cut by 7 bases and J by 9 bases, with 15 bases left in between. From germline, CDR1 is KGHDR and CDR2 SFDVKD. This CDR3 contains 13 residues. CDR3 nucleotides: TGTGCCACCAGCCCCACAGGGACGGGTGAGCAGTTCTTC. Its protein product is CATSPTGTGEQFF.

This clonotype showed up just once. One end of the junction does not line up with germline, which may come from a read error. V gene TRBV28 combines with J gene TRBJ1-2; TRBD1 is a possible D gene (6 bases). Germline CDR1 is MDHEN and CDR2 is SYDVKM. This CDR3 has 15 amino acids. This CDR3 reads CASSPGGAMRYDYTF. Here the CDR3 DNA reads TGTGCCAGTAGCCCGGGGGGGGCGATGCGCTATGACTACACCTTC.

V usage is TRBV28 and J usage is TRBJ1-2; 8 positions agree with TRBD1. The V and J ends lost 1 base and 4 bases, in that order; junction bases with no gene match: 14. Germline assignment: CDR1 MDHEN and CDR2 SYDVKM. The CDR3 sequence is 18 residues long. As DNA, the CDR3 is TGTGCCAGCAGTTTATTTATCGACACGGGACAGGAGTTCTATGGCTACACCTTC. This encodes CASSLFIDTGQEFYGYTF.

Ten or more counts support this clonotype. The gene calls are TRBV24-1 and TRBJ2-1; no clear D. Per the germline V gene, CDR1 is KGHDR and CDR2 is SFDVKD. Between the trimmed V and J ends, which lost 3 bases and 8 bases, there was a span of 25 bases. The CDR3 is 18 amino acids. In DNA form, the CDR3 reads TGTGCCACCAGTGATCCCTTAGCCGGCAAAACTCCCGTGGATGAGCAGTTCTTC. Translation gives CATSDPLAGKTPVDEQFF.

The chain has TRBV6-1 and TRBJ1-6, with D perhaps matching TRBD1 (5 bases). The germline CDR1 and CDR2 sequences are MNHNS and SASEGT. The CDR3 extends over 17 amino acids. Trimming shortened V by 4 bases and J by 4 bases, and 17 bases separated the two germline ends. CDR3 residues: CASSARRDPGYNSPLHF. CDR3 coding DNA: TGTGCCAGCAGTGCCCGCCGGGACCCCGGATATAATTCACCCCTCCACTTT.

This clonotype appeared many times. The chain combines TRBV5-1 with TRBJ1-1; unclear D gene. Germline V gene data show CDR1 as SGHRS and CDR2 as YFSETQ. V lost 3 bases and J lost 2, with 14 bases in between. The CDR3 is made up of 15 amino acids. The CDR3 protein is CASSSGPVSNTEAFF. DNA of the CDR3: TGCGCCAGCAGCTCCGGTCCGGTTTCTAACACTGAAGCTTTCTTT.

This clonotype was detected only a few times. V gene TRBV5-6 combines with J gene TRBJ2-2, with D maybe TRBD2 (5 bases). The CDR3 has 14 residues. V lost 0 bases, J lost 6 bases, and 9 bases lay in between. Germline V CDR1 and CDR2: SGHDT, YYEEEE. CDR3 DNA sequence: TGTGCCAGCAGCTTGGGAGGGAGCGCCGGGGAGCTGTTTTTT. It is translated as CASSLGGSAGELFF.

This clonotype occurred many times. The V and J genes are TRBV5-1 and TRBJ2-3, with D possibly called TRBD1 or TRBD2 (5 bases each). CDR1 is SGHRS, CDR2 YFSETQ, per germline. The V and J ends lost 4 bases and 6 bases respectively, with 15 bases between them. There are 14 residues in the CDR3. The CDR3 coding sequence is TGCGCCAGCAGCCTGCAGCATGAGGGGGATACGCAGTATTTT. Protein sequence: CASSLQHEGDTQYF.